The 19 T cell receptor beta chains in this list originate from one sample, sequenced in a study of blood T cell repertoires in COVID-19. Clones were read by immunoSEQ multiplex PCR, and TCRdb kept only the in-frame ones, dropping some. Of around 100,000 clones listed, about 90% are singletons. The sample consisted of peripheral blood. Every receptor here comes from a human donor in a cohort sampled during active COVID-19.

This chain connects TRBV5-1 to TRBJ2-5, with 10 bases fitting TRBD1. CDR3 size: 15 residues. V lost 1 base and J lost 5; bases outside the gene matches: 5. CDR1 SGHRS and CDR2 YFSETQ come from the germline V gene. CDR3 in amino acids: CASSLLDRGWETQYF. The CDR3 coding sequence is TGCGCCAGCAGCTTGTTGGACAGGGGGTGGGAGACCCAGTACTTC.

The chain employs TRBV7-2 and TRBJ1-1; weak D call: TRBD1 (6 bases). Germline V CDR1 and CDR2: SGHTA, FQGNSA. Trimming removed 1 base from V and 1 base from J, with 16 bases in between. The CDR3 covers 17 residues. The CDR3 here is CASSLGLRAGENTEAFF. In DNA form, the CDR3 reads TGTGCCAGCAGCTTAGGACTCAGGGCAGGGGAGAACACTGAAGCTTTCTTT.

The V gene is TRBV2, the J gene TRBJ1-1; tentative D call: TRBD1 (6 bases). CDR3 size: 16 residues. The germline V gene has CDR1 SNHLY and CDR2 FYNNEI. V lost 3 bases, J lost 1 base, and 15 bases lay in between. Here the CDR3 DNA reads TGTGCCAGCAGTGACCCACATAGGACAGCGAACACTGAAGCTTTCTTT. Translated: CASSDPHRTANTEAFF. The whole variable domain, filled in from reference TRBV2 and TRBJ1-1, reads EPEVTQTPSHQVTQMGQEVILRCVPISNHLYFYWYRQILGQKVEFLVSFYNNEISEKSEIFDDQFSVERPDGSNFTLKIRSTKLEDSAMYFCASSDPHRTANTEAFFGQGTRLTVV.

This clone was observed once. The chain combines TRBV19 with TRBJ2-1; 8 bases are a match to TRBD2. This CDR3 contains 17 residues. Germline-derived CDR1 and CDR2 are LNHDA and SQIVND (reference sequence). Losses at the gene ends were 5 bases for V and 0 bases for J; bases not matched to a gene: 9. The CDR3 bases are TGTGCCAGTAGTTTCGTAGCGGGACCCAGCTCCTACAATGAGCAGTTCTTC. Its protein product is CASSFVAGPSSYNEQFF.

The chain has TRBV2 and TRBJ2-2, with D maybe TRBD1 (6 bases). Trimming left V 3 bases short and J 1 base short, with 12 bases between. The CDR3 contains 16 residues. CDR1 SNHLY and CDR2 FYNNEI come from the germline V gene. DNA for the CDR3: TGTGCCAGCAGTGAGCGACAGGTTTTGAACACCGGGGAGCTGTTTTTT. The encoded protein is CASSERQVLNTGELFF.

The chain links TRBV2 to TRBJ2-7; weak D call: TRBD2 (7 bases). This CDR3 region has 14 residues. Per the germline V gene, CDR1 is SNHLY and CDR2 is FYNNEI. V lost 7 bases, J lost 2 bases, and 15 bases lay in between. CDR3 in DNA: TGTGCCAGCAACCCGGGGGGCAGTACCTACGAGCAGTACTTC. Residues: CASNPGGSTYEQYF. Filled out from reference TRBV2 and TRBJ2-7, the complete variable domain reads EPEVTQTPSHQVTQMGQEVILRCVPISNHLYFYWYRQILGQKVEFLVSFYNNEISEKSEIFDDQFSVERPDGSNFTLKIRSTKLEDSAMYFCASNPGGSTYEQYFGPGTRLTVT.

The chain combines TRBV5-6 with TRBJ2-2; D might be TRBD2 (5 bases). The CDR3 loop spans 16 amino acids. V lost 4 bases to trimming and J lost 0 bases, with 13 bases between them. The V gene's germline CDR1 is SGHDT and CDR2 YYEEEE. This CDR3 reads CASSPGLVANTGELFF. The DNA for the CDR3 is TGTGCCAGCAGCCCCGGACTCGTCGCGAACACCGGGGAGCTGTTTTTT.

The chain joins TRBV5-1 to TRBJ2-7; D gene ambiguous. This CDR3 comprises 11 residues. Germline loops: CDR1 SGHRS, CDR2 YFSETQ. The V end lost 4 bases, the J end lost 3 bases, and 5 bases lay between the germline ends. CDR3 sequence: CASSNNYEQYF. The CDR3 DNA reads TGCGCCAGCAGCAATAACTACGAGCAGTACTTC.

This clone was observed once. The V and J genes are TRBV4-1 and TRBJ2-3, with 11 bases fitting TRBD1. CDR1 and CDR2 from the germline V gene are MGHRA and YSYEKL. V trimming: 3 bases; J trimming: 7 bases; junction bases outside the gene matches: 6. CDR3 length: 15 residues. CDR3 residues: CASSHPGQGANTQYF. As DNA, the CDR3 is TGCGCCAGCAGCCACCCTGGACAGGGGGCGAATACGCAGTATTTT.

The chain recombines TRBV5-6 with TRBJ2-7, with 7 bases that match TRBD2. In germline, CDR1 is SGHDT, CDR2 YYEEEE. The V segment lost 3 bases and the J segment 6 bases; nucleotides outside the gene matches: 0. The CDR3 covers 11 residues. The CDR3 DNA reads as TGTGCCAGCAGCTGGGGGGGCGAGCAGTACTTC. This sequence encodes CASSWGGEQYF. Full variable domain (remainder filled in from reference TRBV5-6 and TRBJ2-7): DAGVTQSPTHLIKTRGQQVTLRCSPKSGHDTVSWYQQALGQGPQFIFQYYEEEERQRGNFPDRFSGHQFPNYSSELNVNALLLGDSALYLCASSWGGEQYFGPGTRLTVT.

The count of this clone is one. V is TRBV19 and J is TRBJ1-1; a possible D gene is TRBD1 (5 bases). CDR1 is LNHDA and CDR2 is SQIVND in the germline V gene (reference sequence). CDR3 size: 15 residues. The germline V and J ends were trimmed by 5 bases and 0 bases, with 13 bases remaining between them. The CDR3 DNA reads as TGTGCCAGTAGTTTGGCAGGGAAAATGAACACTGAAGCTTTCTTT. The encoded protein is CASSLAGKMNTEAFF.

The V and J genes are TRBV5-1 and TRBJ1-5; TRBD1 agrees at 7 bases. The CDR3 is 15 residues long. V shed 4 bases and J 3 bases; nucleotides not matched to a gene: 7. Germline values: CDR1 SGHRS, CDR2 YFSETQ. CDR3 in DNA: TGCGCCAGCAGCCTGCAGGGGGTAGACAATCAGCCCCAGCATTTT. Residues: CASSLQGVDNQPQHF.

The chain employs TRBV7-2 and TRBJ2-1; D is unclear. Germline V gives CDR1 SGHTA, CDR2 FQGNSA. Trimming left V 1 base short and J 3 bases short, with 7 bases between. This CDR3 has 14 amino acids. The CDR3 region is CASSLDPSYNEQFF. For the CDR3, the DNA is TGTGCCAGCAGCTTAGACCCTAGCTACAATGAGCAGTTCTTC. Complete variable domain (other parts from reference TRBV7-2 and TRBJ2-1): GAGVSQSPSNKVTEKGKDVELRCDPISGHTALYWYRQSLGQGLEFLIYFQGNSAPDKSGLPSDRFSAERTGGSVSTLTIQRTQQEDSAVYLCASSLDPSYNEQFFGPGTRLTVL.

The chain joins TRBV9 to TRBJ2-2, with 9 positions matching TRBD1. V shed 4 bases and J 3 bases; nucleotides not matched to a gene: 7. The CDR3 has 16 amino acids. The V gene's germline CDR1 is SGDLS and CDR2 YYNGEE. The CDR3 region is CASSPIQGAYTGELFF. CDR3 nucleotide sequence: TGTGCCAGCAGCCCAATACAGGGGGCCTACACCGGGGAGCTGTTTTTT.

This clone appeared a single time. The gene calls are TRBV27 and TRBJ1-1; D is possibly TRBD1 (5 bases). V was clipped by 1 base and J by 7 bases, with 19 bases between them. The CDR3 contains 16 residues. The V gene's germline CDR1 is MNHEY and CDR2 SMNVEV (reference sequence). As DNA, the CDR3 is TGTGCCAGCAGTTTATTGAACGGGGGGTTGGCGTATGAAGCTTTCTTT. Its translation: CASSLLNGGLAYEAFF.

This chain links TRBV15 with TRBJ2-2; 8 positions agree with TRBD1. CDR1 LNHNV and CDR2 YYDKDF come from the germline V gene (reference sequence). CDR3 size: 17 residues. V lost 0 bases to trimming and J lost 6 bases; unmatched junction nucleotides: 9. The CDR3 DNA sequence: TGTGCCACCAGCAGAGATCTTGTGACAGGGGCGGCCGGGGAGCTGTTTTTT. This translates into CATSRDLVTGAAGELFF.

The chain is built from TRBV27 and TRBJ2-7; maybe TRBD1 (6 bases). V lost 0 bases to trimming and J lost 6 bases, with 12 bases between them. In germline, CDR1 is MNHEY, CDR2 SMNVEV (reference sequence). This CDR3 is 14 amino acids long. CDR3 coding DNA: TGTGCCAGCAGTTTATCGGGGGCCTCAGGCGAGCAGTACTTC. Translating gives CASSLSGASGEQYF.

The V gene is TRBV27, the J gene TRBJ2-1; maybe TRBD2 (5 bases). Germline V gene lookup returns CDR1 MNHEY and CDR2 SMNVEV (reference sequence). The CDR3 extends over 13 amino acids. The V end was cut by 6 bases, the J end by 12 bases, with 18 bases between. The CDR3 DNA follows: TGTGCCAGCAGAACCCAAAGCGGAGGCGGGCAGTTCTTC. Translation: CASRTQSGGGQFF.

The chain joins TRBV5-4 to TRBJ2-3; 11 bases map to TRBD1. The germline V gene encodes CDR1 SGHNT and CDR2 YYREEE (reference sequence). This CDR3 is 16 amino acids long. Losses at the gene ends were 1 base for V and 1 base for J; bases not matched to a gene: 2. CDR3 loop: CASSLWGQGGTDTQYF. The CDR3, as DNA: TGTGCCAGCAGCTTGTGGGGACAGGGGGGCACAGATACGCAGTATTTT.